This TCR beta chain derives from a study of cytomegalovirus exposure and HLA in healthy donors. Findings of the study overall: The finding came from a later analysis; first-cohort TCR clusters tended to co-occur in the 90 to 150 validation repertoires.

Profiled with immunoSEQ multiplex PCR; TCRdb holds only in-frame clones, not every one. This table holds approximately 46,000 clones, around 91% found once. A word on this clone: Its antigen is still unknown.

V lost 5 bases, J lost 6 bases, and 9 bases lay in between. CDR3 size: 12 residues. Germline V gene lookup returns CDR1 LNHDA and CDR2 SQIVND (reference sequence). Specimen: PBMCs. The V and J genes are TRBV19 and TRBJ2-3; D uncertain. This clonotype was obtained from a man aged 18 to 30 in good health and CMV-seronegative. In DNA form, the CDR3 reads TGTGCCAGTAGTTCTTTCGGGGATACGCAGTATTTT. Its translation: CASSSFGDTQYF.